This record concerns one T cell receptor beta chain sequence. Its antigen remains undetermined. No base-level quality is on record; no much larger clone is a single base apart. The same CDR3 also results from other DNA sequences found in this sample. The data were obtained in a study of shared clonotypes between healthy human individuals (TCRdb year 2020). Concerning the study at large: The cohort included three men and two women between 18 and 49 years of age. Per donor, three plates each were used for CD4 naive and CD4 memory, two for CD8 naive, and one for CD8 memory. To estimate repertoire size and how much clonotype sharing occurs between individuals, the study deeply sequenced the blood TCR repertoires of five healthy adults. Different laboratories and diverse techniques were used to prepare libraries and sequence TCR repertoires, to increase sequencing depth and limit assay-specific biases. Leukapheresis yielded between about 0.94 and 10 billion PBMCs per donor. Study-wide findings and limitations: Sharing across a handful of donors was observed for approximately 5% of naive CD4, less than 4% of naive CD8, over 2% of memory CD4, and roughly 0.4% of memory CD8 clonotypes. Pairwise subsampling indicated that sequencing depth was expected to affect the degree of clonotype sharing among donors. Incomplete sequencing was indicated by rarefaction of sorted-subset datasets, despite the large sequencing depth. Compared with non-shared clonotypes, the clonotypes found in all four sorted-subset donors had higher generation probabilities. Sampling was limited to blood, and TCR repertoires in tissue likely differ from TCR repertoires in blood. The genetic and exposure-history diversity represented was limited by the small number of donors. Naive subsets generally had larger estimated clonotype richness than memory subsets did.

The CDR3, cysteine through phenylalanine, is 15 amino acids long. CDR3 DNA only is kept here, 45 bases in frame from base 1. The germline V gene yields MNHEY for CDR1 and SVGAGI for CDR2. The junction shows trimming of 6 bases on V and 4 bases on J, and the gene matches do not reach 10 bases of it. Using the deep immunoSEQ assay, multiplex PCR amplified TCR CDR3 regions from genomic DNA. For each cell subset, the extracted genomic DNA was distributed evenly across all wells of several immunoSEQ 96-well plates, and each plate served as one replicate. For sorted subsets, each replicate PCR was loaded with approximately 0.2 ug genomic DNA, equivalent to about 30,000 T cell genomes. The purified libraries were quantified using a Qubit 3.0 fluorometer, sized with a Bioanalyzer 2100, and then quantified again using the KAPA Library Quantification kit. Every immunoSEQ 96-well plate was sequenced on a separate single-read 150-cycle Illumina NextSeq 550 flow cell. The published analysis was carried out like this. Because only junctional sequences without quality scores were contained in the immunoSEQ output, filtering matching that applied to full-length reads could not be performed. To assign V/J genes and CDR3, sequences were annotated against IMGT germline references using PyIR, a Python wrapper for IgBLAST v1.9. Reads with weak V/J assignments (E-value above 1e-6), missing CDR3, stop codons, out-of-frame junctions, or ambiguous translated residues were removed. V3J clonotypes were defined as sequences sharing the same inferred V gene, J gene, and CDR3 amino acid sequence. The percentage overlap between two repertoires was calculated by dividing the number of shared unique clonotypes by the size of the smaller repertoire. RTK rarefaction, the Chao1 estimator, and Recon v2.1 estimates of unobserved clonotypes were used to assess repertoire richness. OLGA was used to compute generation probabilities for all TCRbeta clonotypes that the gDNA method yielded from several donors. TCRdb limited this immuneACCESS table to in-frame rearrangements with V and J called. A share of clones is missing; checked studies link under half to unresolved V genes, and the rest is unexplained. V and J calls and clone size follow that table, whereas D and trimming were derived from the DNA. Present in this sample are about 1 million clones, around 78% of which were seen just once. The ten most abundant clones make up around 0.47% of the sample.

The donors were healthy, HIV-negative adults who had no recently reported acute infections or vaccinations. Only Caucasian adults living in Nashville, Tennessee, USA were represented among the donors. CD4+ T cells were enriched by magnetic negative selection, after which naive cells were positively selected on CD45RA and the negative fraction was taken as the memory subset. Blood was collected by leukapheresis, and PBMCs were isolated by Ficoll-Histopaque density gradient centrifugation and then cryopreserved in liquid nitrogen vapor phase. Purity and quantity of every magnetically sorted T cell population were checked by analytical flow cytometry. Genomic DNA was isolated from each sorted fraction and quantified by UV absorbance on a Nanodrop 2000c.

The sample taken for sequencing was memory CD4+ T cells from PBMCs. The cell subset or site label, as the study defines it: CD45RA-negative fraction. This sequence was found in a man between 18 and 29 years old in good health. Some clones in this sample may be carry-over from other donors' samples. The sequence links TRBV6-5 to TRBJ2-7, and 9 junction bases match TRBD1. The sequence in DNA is TGTGCCAGCAGCCGCACACCGGGACAGGGTTACGAGCAGTACTTC. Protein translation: CASSRTPGQGYEQYF.